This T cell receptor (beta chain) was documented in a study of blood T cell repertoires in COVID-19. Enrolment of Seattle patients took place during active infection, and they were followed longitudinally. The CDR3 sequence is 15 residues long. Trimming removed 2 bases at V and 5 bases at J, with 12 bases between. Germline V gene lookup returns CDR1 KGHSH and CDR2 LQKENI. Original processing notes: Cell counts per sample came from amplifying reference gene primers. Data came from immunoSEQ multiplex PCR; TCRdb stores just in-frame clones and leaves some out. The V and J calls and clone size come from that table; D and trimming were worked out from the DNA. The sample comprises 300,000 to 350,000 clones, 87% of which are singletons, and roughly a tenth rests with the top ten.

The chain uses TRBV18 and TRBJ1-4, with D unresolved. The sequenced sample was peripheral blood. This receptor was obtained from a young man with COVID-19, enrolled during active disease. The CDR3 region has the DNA TGTGCCAGCTCACCATTCCCGGGGAGGAATGAAAAACTGTTTTTT. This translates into CASSPFPGRNEKLFF.